A single sample gave rise to the 14 T cell receptor beta chains below, sequenced in a study of blood T cell repertoires in COVID-19. TCRdb's table, derived via immunoSEQ multiplex PCR, lists solely in-frame clones and lacks some. This sample has tens of thousands of clones, with almost 85% found just once. The sample taken for sequencing was peripheral blood. The receptor set was obtained from a man aged 60 to 75 with acute or convalescent COVID-19.

The chain has TRBV5-8 and TRBJ1-4, with D unclear. Germline V gene lookup returns CDR1 SGHTS and CDR2 YDEGEE. The CDR3 has 14 residues. The V and J ends lost 3 bases and 7 bases respectively, with 13 bases between them. The CDR3 reads CASSSGQAGEKLFF. The DNA for the CDR3 is TGTGCCAGCAGCTCCGGGCAGGCGGGTGAAAAACTGTTTTTT.

The genes are TRBV9 and TRBJ1-3; possible D gene TRBD1, 6 bases. Trimming left V 4 bases short and J 6 bases short, with 17 bases between. This CDR3 spans 15 amino acids. Germline lookup yields CDR1 SGDLS and CDR2 YYNGEE. The CDR3, as DNA: TGTGCCAGCAGCCTAAGCGCGGACAGAAAAAACACCATATATTTT. This encodes CASSLSADRKNTIYF. The complete variable domain, with remaining parts taken from reference TRBV9 and TRBJ1-3, reads DSGVTQTPKHLITATGQRVTLRCSPRSGDLSVYWYQQSLDQGLQFLIQYYNGEERAKGNILERFSAQQFPDLHSELNLSSLELGDSALYFCASSLSADRKNTIYFGEGSWLTVV.

The gene calls are TRBV12-2 and TRBJ1-6. TRBV12-2 is a known pseudogene. This CDR3 comprises 13 residues. In DNA form, the CDR3 reads TGTGCACCCGGGGGGGTAGAAAATTCACCCCTCCACTTT. It translates to CAPGGVENSPLHF.

CDR3 residues: CASSVGRTGVNTEAFF. The CDR3 DNA sequence: TGCGCCAGCAGCGTGGGGCGGACAGGGGTCAACACTGAAGCTTTCTTT. V usage is TRBV5-1 and J usage is TRBJ1-1; 9 bases align to TRBD1. With V trimmed by 4 bases and J by 2 bases, 9 bases remained unmatched. Per germline, CDR1 SGHRS and CDR2 YFSETQ. This CDR3 is 16 amino acids long.

This clone has just one count. The chain combines TRBV7-2 with TRBJ2-2; possible D gene TRBD2, 5 bases. The CDR3 sequence is 17 residues long. Germline V gene data show CDR1 as SGHTA and CDR2 as FQGNSA. Trimming stripped 1 base from V and 1 base from J, with 13 bases between. The CDR3 protein is CASSLDLSGRNTGELFF. DNA for the CDR3: TGTGCCAGCAGCTTAGACCTAAGCGGTCGGAACACCGGGGAGCTGTTTTTT. The full variable domain, with the rest looked up from reference TRBV7-2 and TRBJ2-2, is GAGVSQSPSNKVTEKGKDVELRCDPISGHTALYWYRQSLGQGLEFLIYFQGNSAPDKSGLPSDRFSAERTGGSVSTLTIQRTQQEDSAVYLCASSLDLSGRNTGELFFGEGSRLTVL.

In this sample, this clone turned up a few times. This chain uses TRBV30 with TRBJ1-5, with D perhaps TRBD1 (5 bases). The CDR3 covers 16 residues. The V and J ends lost 2 bases and 2 bases respectively, with 16 bases between them. Germline V gene lookup returns CDR1 GTSNPN and CDR2 SVGIG (reference sequence). CDR3 DNA sequence: TGTGCCTGGAGTCTCCCCGGGGGGTTTGGCAATCAGCCCCAGCATTTT. Residues: CAWSLPGGFGNQPQHF.

This clone occurred once. The genes are TRBV28 and TRBJ2-5; tentative D call: TRBD1 (5 bases). This CDR3 contains 15 residues. From germline, CDR1 is MDHEN and CDR2 SYDVKM. Trimming took 4 bases from V and 5 from J, leaving 17 bases between them. CDR3 bases: TGTGCCAGCAGTTCCCGATCGACTGGGGCGGAGACCCAGTACTTC. Its translation is CASSSRSTGAETQYF.

The chain uses TRBV4-3 and TRBJ2-3, with D possibly TRBD2 on 5 matching bases. V lost 1 base and J 0 bases, leaving 11 bases between the germline ends. The CDR3 sequence is 16 residues long. The V gene's germline CDR1 is LGHNA and CDR2 YSLEER. The CDR3, as DNA: TGCGCCAGCAGCCAAGTCGCAGCGGTTAGCACAGATACGCAGTATTTT. Its protein product is CASSQVAAVSTDTQYF.

The chain combines TRBV5-1 with TRBJ2-2, with D maybe TRBD1 (7 bases). Germline V gene data show CDR1 as SGHRS and CDR2 as YFSETQ. CDR3 length equals 15 residues. The V gene lost 1 base and the J gene lost 5 bases, with 12 bases spanning the gap. CDR3 sequence (DNA): TGCGCCAGCAGCTTGCAGGGGGGCACGACCGGGGAGCTGTTTTTT. Protein: CASSLQGGTTGELFF.

J is TRBJ2-7 and V is TRBV15; 8 bases are shared with TRBD2. V shed 0 bases, J shed 2 bases, and the junction held 6 bases outside the gene matches. The germline V gene encodes CDR1 LNHNV and CDR2 YYDKDF (reference sequence). The CDR3 is 16 amino acids. The CDR3 is CATSRERSGGTYEQYF. The CDR3 nucleotides are TGTGCCACCAGCAGAGAACGGAGCGGGGGTACCTACGAGCAGTACTTC.

The V and J genes are TRBV19 and TRBJ1-2, with TRBD1 matching 9 bases. Germline V CDR1 and CDR2: LNHDA, SQIVND (reference sequence). Trimming at V came to 4 bases and at J to 8 bases, leaving 5 bases not matched to a gene. The length of the CDR3 is 13 residues. DNA of the CDR3: TGTGCCAGTAGTACAGACAGGGGGAACGGCTACACCTTC. The encoded protein is CASSTDRGNGYTF. The entire variable domain, with the rest obtained from reference TRBV19 and TRBJ1-2, is as follows: DGGITQSPKYLFRKEGQNVTLSCEQNLNHDAMYWYRQDPGQGLRLIYYSQIVNDFQKGDIAEGYSVSREKKESFPLTVTSAQKNPTAFYLCASSTDRGNGYTFGSGTRLTVV.

The V call is TRBV6-4, the J call TRBJ2-3, with 7 bases matching TRBD2. The germline gives CDR1 MRHNA, CDR2 SNTAGT. The CDR3 spans 16 residues. V trimming: 1 base; J trimming: 0 bases; junction bases outside the gene matches: 4. As DNA, the CDR3 is TGTGCCAGCAGTGACTTGTCTAGCGGAAGCACAGATACGCAGTATTTT. This sequence encodes CASSDLSSGSTDTQYF.

V is TRBV11-3 and J is TRBJ2-3; no reliable D call. The CDR3 spans 13 residues. The V end lost 3 bases, the J end lost 5 bases, and 9 bases lay between the germline ends. The germline V gene encodes CDR1 SGHNT and CDR2 YENEEA. CDR3 protein: CASSFLSGDTQYF. DNA of the CDR3: TGTGCCAGCAGCTTCCTTAGTGGAGATACGCAGTATTTT.

This chain connects TRBV21-1 to TRBJ1-6. TRBV21-1 is deemed a pseudogene. This CDR3 has 17 residues. CDR3 in DNA: TGTGCCAGCAGCGCCGAGCGGGGACGCCGGTACAATTCACCCCTCCACTTT. Encoded protein: CASSAERGRRYNSPLHF.